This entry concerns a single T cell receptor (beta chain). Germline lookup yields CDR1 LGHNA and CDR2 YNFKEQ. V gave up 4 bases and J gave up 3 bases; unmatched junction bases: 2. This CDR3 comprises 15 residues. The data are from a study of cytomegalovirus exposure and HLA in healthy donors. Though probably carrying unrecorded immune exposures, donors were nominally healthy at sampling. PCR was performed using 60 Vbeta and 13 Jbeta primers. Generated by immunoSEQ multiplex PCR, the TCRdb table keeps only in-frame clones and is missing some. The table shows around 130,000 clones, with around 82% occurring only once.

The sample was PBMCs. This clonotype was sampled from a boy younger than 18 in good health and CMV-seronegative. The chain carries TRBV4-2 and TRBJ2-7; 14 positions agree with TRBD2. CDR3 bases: TGTGCCAGCAGCCCTGGACTAGCGGGGGGCTACGAGCAGTACTTC. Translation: CASSPGLAGGYEQYF.